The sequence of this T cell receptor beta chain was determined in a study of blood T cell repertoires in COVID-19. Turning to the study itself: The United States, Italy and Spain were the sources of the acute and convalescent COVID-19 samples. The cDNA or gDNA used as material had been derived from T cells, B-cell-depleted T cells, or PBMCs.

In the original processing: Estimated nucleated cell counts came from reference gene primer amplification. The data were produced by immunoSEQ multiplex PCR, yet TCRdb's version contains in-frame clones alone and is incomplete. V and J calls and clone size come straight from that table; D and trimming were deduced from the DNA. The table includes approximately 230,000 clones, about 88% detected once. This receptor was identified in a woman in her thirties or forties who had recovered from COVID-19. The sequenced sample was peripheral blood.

CDR3 in DNA: TGTGCCAGCAGCGCAGACAGGGGGCGAACTTATGGCTACACCTTC. Its translation is CASSADRGRTYGYTF. The chain employs TRBV11-2 and TRBJ1-2, with 10 bases lining up with TRBD1. The germline V gene has CDR1 SGHAT and CDR2 FQNNGV. The CDR3 covers 15 residues. Trimming took 5 bases from V and 5 from J; bases not matched to a gene: 8.